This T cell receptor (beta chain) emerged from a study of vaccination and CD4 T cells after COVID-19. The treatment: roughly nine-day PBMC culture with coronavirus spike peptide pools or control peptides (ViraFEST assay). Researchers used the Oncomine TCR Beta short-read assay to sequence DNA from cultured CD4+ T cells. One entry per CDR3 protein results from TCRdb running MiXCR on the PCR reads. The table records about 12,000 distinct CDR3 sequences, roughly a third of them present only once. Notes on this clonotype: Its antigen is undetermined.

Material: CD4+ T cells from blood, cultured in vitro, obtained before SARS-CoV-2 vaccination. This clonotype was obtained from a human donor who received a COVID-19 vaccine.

The CDR3 reads CSAGGKVNQPQHF. CDR3 nucleotides: TGCAGTGCCGGGGGGAAGGTCAATCAGCCCCAGCATTTT. The chain recombines TRBV20-1 with TRBJ1-5; a possible D gene is TRBD1 (5 bases). Germline V gene sequence: CDR1 DFQATT, CDR2 SNEGSKA (reference sequence). Deletions cut 6 bases from V and 3 bases from J, with 12 bases between. The CDR3 length is 13 residues.